This TCR beta chain was sequenced during a study of cytotoxic CD8 clonotypes in ibrutinib-treated CLL. Study conclusions and caveats: At the start, clonality exceeded age-matched healthy donors and followed circulating CD8+ T-cell counts.

Details on this clone: Its antigen is currently unknown.

Germline assignment: CDR1 LNHNV and CDR2 YYDKDF (reference sequence). CDR3 length equals 14 residues. V was cut by 2 bases and J by 9 bases, with 14 bases left in between. Profiled with immunoSEQ multiplex PCR; TCRdb holds only in-frame clones, not every one. The sample yields about 160,000 clones, 88% seen once. The sequenced sample was PBMCs, obtained at disease progression, from a patient treated with ibrutinib. This chain joins TRBV15 and TRBJ2-1; D gene uncertain. This receptor was obtained from a human donor with chronic lymphocytic leukemia. The CDR3 DNA follows: TGTGCCACCAGCAGACTGATCGAGCGCGGTGAGCAGTTCTTC. Translation: CATSRLIERGEQFF.